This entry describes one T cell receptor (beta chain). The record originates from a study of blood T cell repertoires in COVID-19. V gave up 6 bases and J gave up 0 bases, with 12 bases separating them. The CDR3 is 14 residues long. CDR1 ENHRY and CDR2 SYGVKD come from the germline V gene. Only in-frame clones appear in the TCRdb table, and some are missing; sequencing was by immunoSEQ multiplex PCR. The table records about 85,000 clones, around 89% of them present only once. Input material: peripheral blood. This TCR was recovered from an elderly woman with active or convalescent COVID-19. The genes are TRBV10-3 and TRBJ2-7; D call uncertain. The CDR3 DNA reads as TGTGCCATCAGGCTCGCGGCCGACTCCTACGAGCAGTACTTC. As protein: CAIRLAADSYEQYF.